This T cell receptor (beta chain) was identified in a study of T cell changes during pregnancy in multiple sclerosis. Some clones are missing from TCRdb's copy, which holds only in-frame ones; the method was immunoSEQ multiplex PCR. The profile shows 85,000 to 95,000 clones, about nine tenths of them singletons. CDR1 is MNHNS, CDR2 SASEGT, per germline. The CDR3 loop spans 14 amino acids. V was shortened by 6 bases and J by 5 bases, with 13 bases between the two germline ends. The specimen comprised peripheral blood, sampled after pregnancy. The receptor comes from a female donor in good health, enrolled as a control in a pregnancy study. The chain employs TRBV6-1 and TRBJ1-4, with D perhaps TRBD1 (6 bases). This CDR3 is CASRQGRGNEKLFF. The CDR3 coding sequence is TGTGCCAGCAGGCAGGGTAGGGGGAATGAAAAACTGTTTTTT.